One sample yielded the 20 T cell receptor beta chains listed below, sequenced in a study of cytotoxic CD8 clonotypes in ibrutinib-treated CLL listed by TCRdb under 2021. The library relied on the immunoSEQ multiplex PCR assay. Entries here come from immuneACCESS through TCRdb and include only in-frame sequences with V and J called. Some clones fail to appear in such tables; in the studies checked, an unresolved V gene covers under half of the shortfall, and the cause of the remainder is unknown. The sample records approximately 200,000 clones, approximately 68% of which are singletons. Around 15% of the sample is held by the ten biggest clonotypes. The meaning of the sample's time point label: less than 30 months on ibrutinib. This specimen was PBMCs, taken after 24 months of ibrutinib treatment. The receptors here all came from a human donor with chronic lymphocytic leukemia.

The V gene is TRBV9, the J gene TRBJ2-6; D is undetermined. V was clipped by 0 bases and J by 0 bases, with 4 bases between them. The CDR3 contains 15 residues. Germline CDR1 and CDR2: SGDLS and YYNGEE. This CDR3 is CASSVAHSGANVLTF. The CDR3 DNA follows: TGTGCCAGCAGCGTAGCCCACTCTGGGGCCAACGTCCTGACTTTC.

V is TRBV5-5 and J is TRBJ2-7; 15 positions agree with TRBD2. The V and J ends lost 4 bases and 6 bases, in that order; junction bases with no gene match: 5. Per the germline V gene, CDR1 is SGHKS and CDR2 is YYEKEE (reference sequence). The CDR3 covers 15 residues. CDR3 sequence (DNA): TGTGCCAGCAGCCCGTCGGGACTAGCGGGAGGCGAGCAGTACTTC. Protein: CASSPSGLAGGEQYF.

This clone was seen a handful of times. This chain uses TRBV5-1 with TRBJ2-7; either TRBD1 or TRBD2 may supply D (5 bases each). CDR3 length: 15 amino acids. Germline lookup yields CDR1 SGHRS and CDR2 YFSETQ. The V end was cut by 3 bases, the J end by 5 bases, with 18 bases between. CDR3 sequence: CASSSGTGPLDEQYF. CDR3 coding DNA: TGCGCCAGCAGCTCAGGGACGGGACCTCTCGACGAGCAGTACTTC.

J is TRBJ2-1 and V is TRBV5-1; a weak D match, TRBD2 (5 bases). CDR3 size: 15 residues. Trimming stripped 1 base from V and 0 bases from J, with 8 bases between. The germline CDR1 and CDR2 sequences are SGHRS and YFSETQ. The chain's CDR3 is CASSLYGDSYNEQFF. The DNA of the CDR3 is TGCGCCAGCAGCTTGTACGGGGACTCCTACAATGAGCAGTTCTTC.

This rearrangement joins TRBV6-1 to TRBJ1-5; D unclear. V was shortened by 4 bases and J by 3 bases, with 16 bases between the two germline ends. There are 16 residues in the CDR3. Per the germline V gene, CDR1 is MNHNS and CDR2 is SASEGT. This chain's CDR3 is CASSVTSDSTNQPQHF. CDR3 nucleotide sequence: TGTGCCAGCAGTGTAACGTCTGACTCAACCAATCAGCCCCAGCATTTT.

This clone showed up just once. This chain links TRBV5-6 with TRBJ2-1; D may match TRBD1 or TRBD2 (5 bases each). Trimming removed 3 bases at V and 3 bases at J, with 13 bases between. The CDR3 is 15 residues long. CDR1 and CDR2 (germline): SGHDT, YYEEEE. CDR3 coding DNA: TGTGCCAGCAGCTGGTCCGGGACCTACTACAATGAGCAGTTCTTC. Translation gives CASSWSGTYYNEQFF.

This rearrangement joins TRBV7-2 to TRBJ2-7; D remains unclear. CDR3 length: 15 amino acids. Germline CDR1 is SGHTA and CDR2 is FQGNSA. V was pared by 5 bases and J by 3 bases, with 17 bases between. The CDR3 DNA is TGTGCCAGCAGCCAAAAGACAAGATTAGTCTACGAGCAGTACTTC. Translating gives CASSQKTRLVYEQYF.

The chain links TRBV28 to TRBJ1-2; the match to TRBD1 covers 9 bases. The CDR3 consists of 12 residues. CDR1 and CDR2 from the germline V gene are MDHEN and SYDVKM. Trimming took 8 bases from V and 2 from J; bases not matched to a gene: 0. CDR3 nucleotide sequence: TGTGCCAGCGGACAGGGGAACTATGGCTACACCTTC. Amino acids: CASGQGNYGYTF.

The CDR3 sequence: CASSPGGAGANVLTF. The DNA for the CDR3 is TGCGCCAGCAGTCCAGGGGGCGCTGGGGCCAACGTCCTGACTTTC. The chain carries TRBV5-1 and TRBJ2-6; 8 bases line up with TRBD1. In germline, CDR1 is SGHRS, CDR2 YFSETQ. The V segment lost 5 bases and the J segment 2 bases; nucleotides outside the gene matches: 3. This CDR3 is built from 15 residues.

The chain links TRBV18 to TRBJ1-1; D ambiguous. This CDR3 comprises 15 residues. Trimming took off 2 bases at V and 1 base at J, with 11 bases between the two ends. Germline assignment: CDR1 KGHSH and CDR2 LQKENI. For the CDR3, the DNA is TGTGCCAGCTCACCAAGAAAGCCAGAGAACACTGAAGCTTTCTTT. This sequence encodes CASSPRKPENTEAFF.

The chain recombines TRBV19 with TRBJ2-7; D may be TRBD1 or TRBD2 (5 bases each). Germline assignment: CDR1 LNHDA and CDR2 SQIVND (reference sequence). Between the trimmed V and J ends, which lost 10 bases and 7 bases, there was a span of 20 bases. This CDR3 comprises 13 residues. The CDR3 DNA reads TGTGCCACCACGAGGGGACCGATGGAGGAGCAGTACTTC. It codes for CATTRGPMEEQYF.

The table lists this clone with a few counts. The chain is built from TRBV9 and TRBJ1-4, with D perhaps TRBD1 (5 bases). The CDR3 is made up of 16 amino acids. The V and J ends lost 0 bases and 4 bases respectively, with 13 bases between them. Germline V gives CDR1 SGDLS, CDR2 YYNGEE. The CDR3 loop reads CASSVGSPGGNEKLFF. The CDR3 DNA is TGTGCCAGCAGCGTAGGGTCCCCGGGGGGTAATGAAAAACTGTTTTTT.

The rearrangement uses TRBV11-2 and TRBJ2-5; D perhaps matches TRBD1 (6 bases). V lost 1 base and J lost 1, with 10 bases in between. CDR1 and CDR2 from the germline V gene are SGHAT and FQNNGV. The CDR3 spans 15 residues. The CDR3 is CASSLGRTVQETQYF. The CDR3, as DNA: TGTGCCAGCAGCTTAGGACGGACAGTCCAAGAGACCCAGTACTTC.

There are a few counts of this clone. The rearrangement uses TRBV7-2 and TRBJ1-1; D gene ambiguous. Germline CDR1 reads SGHTA; CDR2 reads FQGNSA. The CDR3 spans 13 residues. V was pared by 1 base and J by 5 bases, with 8 bases between. The CDR3 nucleotides are TGTGCCAGCAGCTTAGACGGTCGGACTGAAGCTTTCTTT. It specifies CASSLDGRTEAFF.

The genes are TRBV19 and TRBJ2-1; TRBD1 is a possible D gene (6 bases). The CDR3 extends over 15 amino acids. The germline CDR1 and CDR2 sequences are LNHDA and SQIVND (reference sequence). V dropped 1 base and J dropped 4 bases, with 11 bases sitting between them. Written as DNA, the CDR3 is TGTGCCAGTAGTATAGTGGGGGACAATTACAATGAGCAGTTCTTC. Protein: CASSIVGDNYNEQFF. The full variable domain, in which reference TRBV19 and TRBJ2-1 provide the parts outside the CDR3, is DGGITQSPKYLFRKEGQNVTLSCEQNLNHDAMYWYRQDPGQGLRLIYYSQIVNDFQKGDIAEGYSVSREKKESFPLTVTSAQKNPTAFYLCASSIVGDNYNEQFFGPGTRLTVL.

The CDR3 loop reads CASSFLAYQETQYF. Written as DNA, the CDR3 is TGTGCCAGCAGCTTTCTAGCATACCAAGAGACCCAGTACTTC. The chain couples TRBV7-9 to TRBJ2-5, with D tentatively TRBD2 (5 bases). V shed 3 bases and J shed 0 bases, with 8 bases lying between them. CDR3 length: 14 residues. The V gene's germline CDR1 is SEHNR and CDR2 FQNEAQ (reference sequence).

This clone was seen once. The CDR3 coding sequence is TGCGCCAGCAGCCAAGATAAGTTTTCAGGGAACACTGAAGCTTTCTTT. Its protein product is CASSQDKFSGNTEAFF. The V call is TRBV4-3, the J call TRBJ1-1; D gene uncertain. The CDR3 is made up of 16 amino acids. V lost 0 bases and J lost 1, with 12 bases in between. Germline-derived CDR1 and CDR2 are LGHNA and YSLEER.

This rearrangement joins TRBV11-2 to TRBJ1-2, with a weak D call TRBD1 (6 bases). Deletions cut 3 bases from V and 4 bases from J, with 12 bases between. Germline V CDR1 and CDR2: SGHAT, FQNNGV. The CDR3 runs to 14 residues. The CDR3 DNA reads TGTGCCAGCAGCTTCTCAGGGACAATCTATGGCTACACCTTC. Residues: CASSFSGTIYGYTF.

The chain joins TRBV7-8 to TRBJ2-1; 12 bases align to TRBD2. The CDR3 totals 13 residues. Losses at the gene ends were 10 bases for V and 9 bases for J; bases not matched to a gene: 7. Germline assignment: CDR1 SGHVS and CDR2 FQNEAQ. The CDR3 DNA sequence: TGTGCCACAGGACTAGCGGGAAGGGGTGAGCAGTTCTTC. Protein sequence: CATGLAGRGEQFF.

This clone was observed once. J is TRBJ2-1 and V is TRBV7-8, with D perhaps TRBD1 (6 bases). CDR1 is SGHVS, CDR2 FQNEAQ, per germline. Between the trimmed V and J ends, which lost 5 bases and 5 bases, there was a span of 16 bases. This CDR3 contains 15 residues. The CDR3 here is CASSRVKQGNNEQFF. Here the CDR3 DNA reads TGTGCCAGCAGCAGAGTAAAGCAGGGGAACAATGAGCAGTTCTTC.